This paragraph reports one T cell receptor (beta chain). Measured with immunoSEQ multiplex PCR; TCRdb has only the in-frame clones, and not every one. Of roughly 140,000 clones in the sample, 88% are singletons; the top ten hold 10%. V was pared by 5 bases and J by 1 base, with 5 bases of the junction left unmatched. CDR3 size: 16 residues. Germline V gene sequence: CDR1 MDHEN, CDR2 SYDVKM. The data stem from a study of blood T cell repertoires in COVID-19. The rearrangement links TRBV28 to TRBJ2-6; the match to TRBD1 covers 7 bases. Material: peripheral blood. This TCR came from a man in his fifties with active or convalescent COVID-19. CDR3 sequence reads: CASSRDSPSGANVLTF. The DNA of the CDR3 is TGTGCCAGCAGTAGGGACAGCCCTTCTGGGGCCAACGTCCTGACTTTC.